The entry below describes one TCR beta chain. This PCR relied on a set of 60 Vbeta primers and 13 Jbeta primers. Profiling relied on immunoSEQ multiplex PCR, and the TCRdb table lists in-frame clones only, not all of them. This sample has about 90,000 clones, with roughly three fifths found just once. Unrecorded immune exposure was likely among donors, who were nominally healthy when sampled. These data belong to a study of cytomegalovirus exposure and HLA in healthy donors. Germline V lookup: CDR1 SGHNT, CDR2 YENEEA. The CDR3 runs to 15 residues. V lost 1 base and J lost 9; bases outside the gene matches: 4.

J is TRBJ2-1 and V is TRBV11-3, with 12 bases identical to TRBD1. The receptor was derived from a man younger than 40 in good health and CMV-seronegative. Sequencing was performed on PBMCs. CDR3 residues: CASSLGSGQGAEQFF. In DNA form, the CDR3 reads TGTGCCAGCAGCTTAGGATCGGGACAGGGGGCTGAGCAGTTCTTC.